This TCR beta chain is drawn from a study of human T cells and chemical hapten exposure. Study as a whole: The variation in per-sample TCR yields arose mainly from small differences in pooled library volumes.

This clonotype was seen repeatedly, ten times or more. The V end lost 6 bases, the J end lost 9 bases, and 19 bases lay between the germline ends. Germline V gives CDR1 SQVTM, CDR2 ANQGSEA. CDR3 length: 13 residues. Original handling: Samples had a median of 95,638 TCRs, ranging roughly 20,000 to 750,000. One entry per CDR3 protein, called by TCRdb with MiXCR from the RACE reads. The V and J calls and clone size come from TCRdb's table, not from the authors' own analysis. The data hold roughly 250,000 distinct CDR3 sequences, with roughly 8.9% observed a single time. The time point is: pre-sensitization, week 0. Treatment here: therapeutic diphenylcyclopropenone sensitization with weekly scalp DPC.

This receptor was identified in a woman aged 40 to 50 with alopecia areata. Some clones in this sample may be carry-over from other donors' samples. V is TRBV29-1 and J is TRBJ2-3; D not certain. Sequenced material: whole blood, taken in connection with sensitization to the hapten diphenylcyclopropenone (DPC). The CDR3 region has the DNA TGCAGCGTAATCCCGCAAGATTTAGGCACGCAGTATTTT. Protein product: CSVIPQDLGTQYF.